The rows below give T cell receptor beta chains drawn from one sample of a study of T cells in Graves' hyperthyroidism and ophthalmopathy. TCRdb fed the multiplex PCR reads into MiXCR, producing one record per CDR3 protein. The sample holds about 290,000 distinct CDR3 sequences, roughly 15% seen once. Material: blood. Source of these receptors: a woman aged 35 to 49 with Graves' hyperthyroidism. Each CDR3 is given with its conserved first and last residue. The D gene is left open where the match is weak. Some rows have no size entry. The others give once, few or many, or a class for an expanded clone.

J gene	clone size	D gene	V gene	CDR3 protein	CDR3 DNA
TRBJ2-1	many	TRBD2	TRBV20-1	CSARDAGLAGVSEQFF	TGCAGTGCTAGAGATGCGGGACTAGCGGGAGTGAGTGAGCAGTTCTTC
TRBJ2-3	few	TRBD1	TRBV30	CAWGRQGLTDTQYF	TGTGCCTGGGGGAGACAGGGGCTAACAGATACGCAGTATTTT
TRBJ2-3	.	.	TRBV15	CVTSRDSLDNFRNPTDTQYF	TGTGTGACCAGCAGAGATTCCTTAGACAATTTCAGGAACCCCACAGATACGCAGTATTTT
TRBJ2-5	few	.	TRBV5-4	CASSLAKSGEIASYF	TGTGCCAGCAGCTTGGCCAAGTCGGGAGAAATTGCGAGTTACTTC
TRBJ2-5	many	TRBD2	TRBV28	CASSSVSGRARETQYF	TGTGCCAGCAGTTCCGTTAGCGGGAGGGCCCGGGAGACCCAGTACTTC
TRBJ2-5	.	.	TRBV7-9	CASSLNVQETQYF	TGTGCCAGCAGCTTAAACGTCCAAGAGACCCAGTACTTC
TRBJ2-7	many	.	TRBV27	CASSPREYSYEQYF	TGTGCCAGCAGTCCCCGGGAATACTCCTACGAGCAGTACTTC
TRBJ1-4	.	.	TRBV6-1	CASSVVQAGSKLFF	TGTGCCAGCAGTGTAGTCCAGGCTGGTTCGAAACTGTTTTTT
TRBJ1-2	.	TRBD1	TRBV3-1	CASSQAGTGFGYTF	TGTGCCAGCAGCCAGGCCGGGACAGGCTTCGGCTACACCTTC
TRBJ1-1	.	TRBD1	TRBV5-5	CASSKQGETEAFF	TGTGCCAGCAGCAAACAGGGGGAGACTGAAGCTTTCTTT
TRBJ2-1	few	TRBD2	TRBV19	CASSIPSGSFSSDEQFF	TGTGCCAGTAGTATCCCCAGCGGGAGTTTTTCGTCGGATGAGCAGTTCTTC
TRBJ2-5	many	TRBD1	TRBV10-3	CAISRGLQETQYF	TGTGCCATCAGCAGGGGGCTTCAAGAGACCCAGTACTTC
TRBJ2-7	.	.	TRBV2	CASRRANSYEQYF	TGTGCCAGCAGGAGGGCGAACTCCTACGAGCAGTACTTC
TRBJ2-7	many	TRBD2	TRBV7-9	CASSSGLAPGEQYF	TGTGCCAGCAGCTCGGGACTAGCACCTGGGGAGCAGTACTTC
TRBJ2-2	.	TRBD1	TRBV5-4	CASSLDRGRTGELFF	TGTGCCAGCAGCTTGGACAGGGGAAGAACCGGGGAGCTGTTTTTT
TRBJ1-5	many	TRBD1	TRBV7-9	CASSLGTDRDGNQPQHF	TGTGCCAGCAGCTTGGGGACCGACAGGGATGGCAATCAGCCCCAGCATTTT
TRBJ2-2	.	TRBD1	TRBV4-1	CASSQDDPGLGQGNTGELFF	TGCGCCAGCAGCCAAGATGACCCCGGCCTTGGACAGGGGAACACCGGGGAGCTGTTTTTT
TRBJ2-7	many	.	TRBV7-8	CASISQGGEQYF	TGTGCCAGCATTTCACAGGGCGGCGAGCAGTACTTC
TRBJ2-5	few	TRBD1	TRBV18	CASSPRTGGPQETQYF	TGTGCCAGCTCACCAAGGACAGGGGGTCCTCAAGAGACCCAGTACTTC
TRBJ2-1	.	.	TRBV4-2	CASSQEKQLDHYNEQFF	TGTGCCAGCAGCCAGGAAAAACAACTAGATCATTACAATGAGCAGTTCTTC
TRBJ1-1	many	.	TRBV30	CAWKKGPRTEAFF	TGTGCCTGGAAGAAGGGGCCCCGAACTGAAGCTTTCTTT
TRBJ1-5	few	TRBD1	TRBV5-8	CASSTRDRGSDQPQHF	TGTGCCAGCAGCACCCGGGACAGGGGATCGGATCAGCCCCAGCATTTT
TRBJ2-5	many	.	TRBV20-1	CSARNPGPQETQYF	TGCAGTGCTAGAAATCCGGGGCCTCAAGAGACCCAGTACTTC
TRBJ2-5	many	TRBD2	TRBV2	CASRLLAGGGETQYF	TGTGCCAGCAGGCTACTAGCGGGAGGGGGGGAGACCCAGTACTTC
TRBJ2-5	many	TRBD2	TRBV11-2	CASSSTGTSGAIQETQYF	TGTGCCAGCAGTTCAACCGGGACTAGCGGAGCCATCCAAGAGACCCAGTACTTC
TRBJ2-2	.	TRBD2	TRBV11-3	CASSKTSGRTGELFF	TGTGCCAGCAGCAAGACTAGCGGGAGAACCGGGGAGCTGTTTTTT
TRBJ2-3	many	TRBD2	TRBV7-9	CASSLDPIAGITDTQYF	TGTGCCAGCAGCTTAGACCCAATAGCGGGGATCACAGATACGCAGTATTTT
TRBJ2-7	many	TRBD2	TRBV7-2	CASSKQGTRISYEQYF	TGTGCCAGCAGCAAACAAGGGACTAGGATTTCCTACGAGCAGTACTTC
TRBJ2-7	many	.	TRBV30	CAWSQIGYEQYF	TGTGCCTGGAGCCAGATAGGCTACGAGCAGTACTTC
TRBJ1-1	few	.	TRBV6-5	CASSYAGGGAFF	TGTGCCAGCAGTTACGCCGGGGGGGGAGCTTTCTTT
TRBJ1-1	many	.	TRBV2	CASSDREWEAFF	TGTGCCAGCAGTGATAGGGAGTGGGAAGCTTTCTTT
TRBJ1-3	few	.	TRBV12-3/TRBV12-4	CASSLWTAGNTIYF	TGTGCCAGCAGTTTGTGGACTGCTGGAAACACCATATATTTT
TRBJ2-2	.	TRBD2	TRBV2	CASSESGRGELFF	TGTGCCAGCAGTGAGAGCGGGAGGGGGGAGCTGTTTTTT
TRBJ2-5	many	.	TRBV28	CASRPLGSGETQYF	TGTGCCAGCAGGCCATTGGGCTCGGGCGAGACCCAGTACTTC